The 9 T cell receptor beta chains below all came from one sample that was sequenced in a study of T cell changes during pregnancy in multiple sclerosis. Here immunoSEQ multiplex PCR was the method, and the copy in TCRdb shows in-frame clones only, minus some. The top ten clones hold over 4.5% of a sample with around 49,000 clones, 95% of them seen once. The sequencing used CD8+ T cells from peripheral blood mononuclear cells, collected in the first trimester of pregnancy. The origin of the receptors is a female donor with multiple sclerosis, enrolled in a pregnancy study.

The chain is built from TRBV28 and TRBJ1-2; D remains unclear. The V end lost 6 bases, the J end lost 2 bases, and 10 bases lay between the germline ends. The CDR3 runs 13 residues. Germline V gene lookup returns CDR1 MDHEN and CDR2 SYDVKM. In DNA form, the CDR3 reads TGTGCCAGCAGCCCCCTAGTCAACTATGGCTACACCTTC. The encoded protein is CASSPLVNYGYTF.

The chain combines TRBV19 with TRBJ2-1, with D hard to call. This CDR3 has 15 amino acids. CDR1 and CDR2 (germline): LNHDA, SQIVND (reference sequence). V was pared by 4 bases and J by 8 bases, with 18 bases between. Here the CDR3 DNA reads TGTGCCAGTAGTACGACCGTTCTAGGTTTGGATGAGCAGTTCTTC. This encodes CASSTTVLGLDEQFF.

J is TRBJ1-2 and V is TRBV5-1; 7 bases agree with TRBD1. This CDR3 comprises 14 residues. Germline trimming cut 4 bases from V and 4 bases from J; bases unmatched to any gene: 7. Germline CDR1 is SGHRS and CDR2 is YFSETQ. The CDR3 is CASSKGGAGYGYTF. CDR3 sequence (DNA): TGCGCCAGCAGCAAAGGGGGCGCCGGCTATGGCTACACCTTC.

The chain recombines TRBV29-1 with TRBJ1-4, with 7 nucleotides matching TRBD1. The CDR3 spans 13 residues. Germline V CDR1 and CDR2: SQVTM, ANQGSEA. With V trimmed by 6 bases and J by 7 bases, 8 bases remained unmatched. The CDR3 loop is CSVGTARSEKLFF. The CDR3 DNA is TGCAGCGTGGGGACAGCCAGGAGTGAAAAACTGTTTTTT.

This CDR3 reads CASTLLPGNEQFF. The CDR3 coding sequence is TGTGCCAGTACCCTTCTACCGGGGAATGAGCAGTTCTTC. The chain employs TRBV19 and TRBJ2-1; possibly TRBD2 for D (5 bases). V was cut by 7 bases and J by 7 bases, with 14 bases left in between. Germline CDR1 LNHDA, CDR2 SQIVND (reference sequence). The CDR3 runs 13 residues.

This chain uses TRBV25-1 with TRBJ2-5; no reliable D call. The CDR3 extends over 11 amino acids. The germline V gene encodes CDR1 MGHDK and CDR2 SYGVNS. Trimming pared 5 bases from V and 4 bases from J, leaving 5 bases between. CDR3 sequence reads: CASSPRETQYF. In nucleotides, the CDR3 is TGTGCCAGCAGTCCCCGAGAGACCCAGTACTTC. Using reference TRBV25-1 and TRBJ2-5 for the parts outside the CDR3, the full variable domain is EADIYQTPRYLVIGTGKKITLECSQTMGHDKMYWYQQDPGMELHLIHYSYGVNSTEKGDLSSESTVSRIRTEHFPLTLESARPSHTSQYLCASSPRETQYFGPGTRLLVL.

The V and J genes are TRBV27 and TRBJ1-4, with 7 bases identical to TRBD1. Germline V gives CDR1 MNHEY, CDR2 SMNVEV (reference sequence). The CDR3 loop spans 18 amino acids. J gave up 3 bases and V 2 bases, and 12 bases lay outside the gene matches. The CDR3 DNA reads TGTGCCAGCAGTTTAAGCGCAGGGGGAGCTGAGGCTAATGAAAAACTGTTTTTT. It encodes CASSLSAGGAEANEKLFF.

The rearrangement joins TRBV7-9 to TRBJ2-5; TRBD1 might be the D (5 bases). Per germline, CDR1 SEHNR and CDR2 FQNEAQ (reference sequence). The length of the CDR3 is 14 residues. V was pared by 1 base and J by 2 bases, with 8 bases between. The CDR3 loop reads CASSLGRAQETQYF. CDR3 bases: TGTGCCAGCAGCTTAGGCAGGGCTCAAGAGACCCAGTACTTC.

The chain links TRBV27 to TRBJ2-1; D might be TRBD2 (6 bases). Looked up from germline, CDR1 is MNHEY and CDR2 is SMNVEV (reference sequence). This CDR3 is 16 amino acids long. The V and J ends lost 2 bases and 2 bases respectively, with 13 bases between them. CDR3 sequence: CASSLDSLATYNEQFF. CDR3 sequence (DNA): TGTGCCAGCAGTTTAGATTCACTAGCAACCTACAATGAGCAGTTCTTC.